This T cell receptor (beta chain) was captured in a study of blood T cell repertoires in COVID-19 (dated by TCRdb to the early 2020s). Background on the whole study: Samples covering the acute and convalescent phases of COVID-19 were provided by collaborators in the United States, Italy and Spain. Subjects who had been exposed to COVID-19, were actively infected with it, or had recovered from it provided the deeply sampled blood TCRbeta repertoires that made up the dataset. Samples came from the ongoing ImmuneRACE study (first 160 participants) plus 1,254 subjects from 6 global collaborators. The prospective study material was composed of cDNA or gDNA derived from T cells, B-cell-depleted T cells, or PBMCs. HLA class I and class II types, where available, came from metadata supplied by the sample provider rather than from assay-based typing. The repertoires were released in a freely available public database meant as a resource for research on the immune response to SARS-CoV-2. A de-identified subject ID, COVID-19 status, age in years and sex were almost always included in the sample metadata. The paper as a whole reports these results and caveats: The amount of clinical and demographic metadata varied by source and participant and was provided uncurated.

About this clone itself: Its antigen is unknown. Base qualities were left out, and no much larger clone turns up one base away.

TCRbeta CDR3 regions were amplified from genomic DNA by means of the immunoSEQ Assay, a bias-controlled multiplex PCR. Processing in the source paper ran as follows. Within the assay, amplification of reference gene primers was used to estimate how many nucleated cells each sample contained. To quantify the absolute abundance of each unique TCRbeta CDR3 rearrangement, sequence reads were collapsed and filtered. For each sample, productive Simpson clonality was calculated by taking the square root of Simpson's diversity index across productive rearrangements. Held by TCRdb, this immuneACCESS table contains in-frame sequences only and omits some clones. Under half of the omission traces to an unresolved V gene where checked; the cause of the rest is unknown. D and trimming come from the DNA, and the V and J calls and clone size come from that table. The sample table records 350,000 or so clones; roughly 89% of these occur just once. The ten top clones hold approximately 4.1% of the sample.

From cysteine to phenylalanine, the CDR3 is 16 amino acids long. The read is trimmed to its CDR3 DNA, 48 bases read in frame from base 1. V ends up 4 bases short and J 4 bases short, with an unmatched junction base count of 8. From the germline V gene, CDR1 is KGHDR and CDR2 is SFDVKD. In Seattle, one collaborating source enrolled patients while the infection was active and tracked those patients longitudinally over the course of disease. Collaborating institutions collected whole blood in K2EDTA tubes following their own protocols. Collaborator samples were shipped for TCRbeta analysis as frozen whole blood, isolated PBMCs, or DNA extracted from either sample type.

Sequencing was done on a sample of peripheral blood. The TCR comes from a woman aged 55-70 years with COVID-19, enrolled during active disease. The receptor chain draws on TRBV24-1 and TRBJ2-3, and TRBD1 matches 9 of the central bases. The bases read TGTGCCACCAGTGAGGGGGGACAGGGCGATGCAGATACGCAGTATTTT. Its product reads: CATSEGGQGDADTQYF.